The clone carrying this T cell receptor (beta chain) came up a few times. Sequencing was performed with immunoSEQ multiplex PCR; in TCRdb, only in-frame clones are kept and a portion is missing. This sample has about 170,000 clones, with 75% to 90% found just once. This record comes from a study of blood T cell repertoires in COVID-19. In germline, CDR1 is MDHEN, CDR2 SYDVKM. This CDR3 region has 13 residues. Trimming removed 5 bases from V and 4 bases from J; junction bases left unmatched: 4. The TCR sequence derives from a woman aged 18-29 years who had recovered from COVID-19. This sequence joins TRBV28 and TRBJ1-2; 7 nucleotides match TRBD1. The specimen sequenced was PBMCs or T cells enriched from blood (not recorded which). The CDR3 here is CASSPGQFYGYTF. For the CDR3, the DNA is TGTGCCAGCAGTCCGGGACAGTTCTATGGCTACACCTTC.